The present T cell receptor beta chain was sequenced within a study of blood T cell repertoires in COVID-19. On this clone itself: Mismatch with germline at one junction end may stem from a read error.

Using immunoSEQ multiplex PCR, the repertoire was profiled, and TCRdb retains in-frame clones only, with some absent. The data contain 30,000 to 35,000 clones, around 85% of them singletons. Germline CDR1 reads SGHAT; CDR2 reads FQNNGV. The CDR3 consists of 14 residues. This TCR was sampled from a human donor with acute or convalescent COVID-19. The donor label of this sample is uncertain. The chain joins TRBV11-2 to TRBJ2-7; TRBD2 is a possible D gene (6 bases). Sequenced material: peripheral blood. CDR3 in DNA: TGTGCCAGCGGCTTAGAGGACTACTCCTACGAGCAGTACTTC. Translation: CASGLEDYSYEQYF.